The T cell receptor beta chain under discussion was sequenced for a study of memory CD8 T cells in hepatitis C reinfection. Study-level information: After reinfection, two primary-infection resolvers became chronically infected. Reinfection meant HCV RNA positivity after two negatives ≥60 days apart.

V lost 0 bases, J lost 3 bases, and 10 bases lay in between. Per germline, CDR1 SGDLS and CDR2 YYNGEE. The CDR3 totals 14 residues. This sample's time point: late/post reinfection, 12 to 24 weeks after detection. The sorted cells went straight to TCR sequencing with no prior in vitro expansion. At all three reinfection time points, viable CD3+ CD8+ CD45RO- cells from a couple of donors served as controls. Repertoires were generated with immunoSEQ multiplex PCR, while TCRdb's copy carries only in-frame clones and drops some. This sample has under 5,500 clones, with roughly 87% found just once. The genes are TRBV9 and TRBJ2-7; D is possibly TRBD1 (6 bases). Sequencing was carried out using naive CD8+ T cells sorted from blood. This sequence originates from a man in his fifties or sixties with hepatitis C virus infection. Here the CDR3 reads CASSVEGDGYEQYF. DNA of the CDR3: TGTGCCAGCAGCGTAGAGGGGGACGGCTACGAGCAGTACTTC.